This paragraph reports one TCR beta chain. This sample is part of a study of control samples from healthy donors and cancer patients. Profiling relied on immunoSEQ multiplex PCR, and the TCRdb table lists in-frame clones only, not all of them. The sample lists 150,000 or so clones; around 90% were seen once. The sample taken for sequencing was blood. The receptor was isolated from a woman between 25 and 40 years old in good health.

CDR3 sequence: CASSLEGGYTF. The CDR3 DNA is TGTGCCAGCAGCTTGGAGGGGGGCTACACCTTC. The chain couples TRBV5-6 to TRBJ1-2; tentative D call: TRBD1 (5 bases). Trimming removed 0 bases from V and 8 bases from J, with 5 bases in between. The length of the CDR3 is 11 residues. From germline, CDR1 is SGHDT and CDR2 YYEEEE.